This TCR beta chain was captured by sequencing in a study of blood T cell repertoires in COVID-19 (dated by TCRdb to about 2020). Study-level background: Samples from collaborators originated in the United States, Italy and Spain and spanned both the acute and convalescent phases of COVID-19. The material from the prospective study consisted of cDNA or gDNA derived from T cells, B-cell-depleted T cells, or PBMCs. The dataset comprised deeply sampled blood TCRbeta repertoires from subjects exposed to, actively infected with, or recovered from COVID-19. The repertoires were made available in a free public database intended to serve as a resource for research on the immune response to SARS-CoV-2. Samples were obtained from the ongoing ImmuneRACE study (first 160 participants) and from some 1,200 subjects provided by 6 global collaborators. Nearly every sample came with metadata listing a de-identified subject ID, COVID-19 status, age in years and sex. Where available, HLA class I and class II types were taken from metadata supplied by the sample provider and were not determined by assay-based typing. The research as a whole found: Clinical and demographic metadata were provided uncurated, with the amount varying by source and participant.

A remark on this clone: Its recognized antigen is unknown. Base-call qualities are not available, and no considerably larger clone is one nucleotide away.

The immunoSEQ Assay, a bias-controlled multiplex PCR, was used to amplify TCRbeta CDR3 regions from genomic DNA. As for how the authors treated the data: The number of nucleated cells in each sample was estimated by amplification of reference gene primers within the assay. To quantify the absolute abundance of each unique TCRbeta CDR3 rearrangement, sequence reads were collapsed and filtered. For each sample, productive Simpson clonality was calculated as the square root of Simpson's diversity index over productive rearrangements. TCRdb's version of the immuneACCESS table is confined to in-frame rearrangements and falls short of the full clone set. An unresolved V gene accounts for under half of the shortfall where checked; the remainder is of unknown origin. That table supplies the V and J calls and clone size; D and trimming were determined from the DNA. The sample records roughly 200,000 clones, around 81% of which are singletons. The top ten hold more than 9.5% of the sample.

The germline V gene supplies CDR1 SGHTA and CDR2 FQGTGA. Trimming leaves V shorter by 2 bases and J shorter by 4 bases, with the junction holding 5 bases beyond the gene matches. There are 15 amino acids in the CDR3, from cysteine to phenylalanine inclusive. CDR3 DNA only is kept here, 45 bases in frame from base 1. At one collaborating source in Seattle, patients were enrolled during active infection and were followed longitudinally through the course of disease. The collaborating institutions used their own protocols to collect whole blood in K2EDTA tubes. For TCRbeta analysis, collaborators shipped samples in one of three forms: frozen whole blood, isolated PBMCs, or DNA extracted from either of those sample types.

The material sequenced was peripheral blood. The chain is made from TRBV7-3 and TRBJ2-1; 7 bases in the middle match TRBD2. The TCR comes from a woman aged 40 to 50 with COVID-19, enrolled during active disease. The DNA reads TGTGCCAGCAGCTTAGTGGCGGGGGTTTACAATGAGCAGTTCTTC. This encodes CASSLVAGVYNEQFF.